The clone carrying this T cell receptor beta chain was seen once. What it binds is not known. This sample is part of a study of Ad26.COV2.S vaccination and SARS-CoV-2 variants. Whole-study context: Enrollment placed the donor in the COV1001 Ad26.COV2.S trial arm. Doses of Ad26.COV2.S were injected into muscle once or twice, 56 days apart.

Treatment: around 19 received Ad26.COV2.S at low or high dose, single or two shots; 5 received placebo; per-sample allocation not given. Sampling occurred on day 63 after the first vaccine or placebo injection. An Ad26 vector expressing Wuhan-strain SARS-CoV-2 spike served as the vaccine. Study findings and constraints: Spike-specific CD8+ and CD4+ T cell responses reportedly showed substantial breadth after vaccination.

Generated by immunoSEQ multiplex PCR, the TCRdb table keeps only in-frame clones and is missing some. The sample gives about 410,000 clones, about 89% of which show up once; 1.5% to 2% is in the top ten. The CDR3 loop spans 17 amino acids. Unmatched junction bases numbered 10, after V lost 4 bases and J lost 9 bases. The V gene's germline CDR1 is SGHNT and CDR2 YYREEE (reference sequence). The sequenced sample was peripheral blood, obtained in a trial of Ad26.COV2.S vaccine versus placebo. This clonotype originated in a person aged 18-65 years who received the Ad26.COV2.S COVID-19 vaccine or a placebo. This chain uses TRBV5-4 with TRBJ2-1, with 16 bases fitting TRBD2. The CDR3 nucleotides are TGTGCCAGCAGCCCAAACCCCGGGACTAGCGGGAGGGGTGAGCAGTTCTTC. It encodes CASSPNPGTSGRGEQFF.